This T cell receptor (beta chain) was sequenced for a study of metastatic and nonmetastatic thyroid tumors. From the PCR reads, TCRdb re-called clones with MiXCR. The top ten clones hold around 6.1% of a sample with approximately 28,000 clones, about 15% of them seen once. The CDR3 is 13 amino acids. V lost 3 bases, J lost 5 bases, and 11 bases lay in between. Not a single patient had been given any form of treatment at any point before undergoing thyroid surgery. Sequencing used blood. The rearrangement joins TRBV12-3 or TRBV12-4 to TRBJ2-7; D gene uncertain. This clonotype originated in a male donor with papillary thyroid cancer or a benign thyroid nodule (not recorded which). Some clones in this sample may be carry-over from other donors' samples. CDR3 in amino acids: CASSLKGVHEQYF. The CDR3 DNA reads TGTGCCAGCAGTTTGAAGGGTGTCCACGAGCAGTACTTC.